The 5 T cell receptor beta chains presented below share a single source sample, sequenced in a study of blood T cell repertoires in COVID-19 (dated by TCRdb to 2019 to 2021). Library construction relied on the immunoSEQ multiplex PCR assay. TCRdb re-hosts the immuneACCESS table, in-frame sequences only. Its copies lack some clones; in the studies checked, an unresolved V gene accounts for under half of them, and the cause for the rest is not known. The sample table records under 80,000 clones; 70% to 80% of these occur just once. The ten largest clones capture approximately 30% of the sample. Material for sequencing was peripheral blood. Receptors originate from a human donor in a cohort sampled during active COVID-19.

The chain carries TRBV2 and TRBJ1-2; D is undetermined. CDR1 is SNHLY and CDR2 is FYNNEI in the germline V gene. Trimming left V 8 bases short and J 8 bases short, with 6 bases between. This CDR3 contains 9 residues. The chain's CDR3 is CASGEGYTF. DNA of the CDR3: TGTGCCAGCGGGGAGGGCTACACCTTC.

J is TRBJ1-1 and V is TRBV11-2, with unresolved D. CDR3 length: 15 residues. Trimming removed 1 base from V and 5 bases from J, with 14 bases in between. CDR1 is SGHAT and CDR2 is FQNNGV in the germline V gene. CDR3 nucleotides: TGTGCCAGCAGCTTAGTAGGCGCCGTCGGGACTGAAGCTTTCTTT. This translates into CASSLVGAVGTEAFF. Looking up the rest from reference TRBV11-2 and TRBJ1-1 gives the full variable domain: EAGVAQSPRYKIIEKRQSVAFWCNPISGHATLYWYQQILGQGPKLLIQFQNNGVVDDSQLPKDRFSAERLKGVDSTLKIQPAKLEDSAVYLCASSLVGAVGTEAFFGQGTRLTVV.

This clone was counted between two and nine times. This sequence joins TRBV2 and TRBJ2-2, with TRBD2 matching over 8 bases. The germline V gene encodes CDR1 SNHLY and CDR2 FYNNEI. This CDR3 contains 14 residues. V gave up 5 bases and J gave up 6 bases; unmatched junction bases: 5. The CDR3 sequence is CASSRSGGPGELFF. The CDR3 nucleotides read TGTGCCAGCAGTCGTTCGGGGGGGCCCGGGGAGCTGTTTTTT.

The chain joins TRBV19 to TRBJ2-7, with 13 bases that match TRBD2. Germline V CDR1 and CDR2: LNHDA, SQIVND (reference sequence). V lost 5 bases and J lost 1; bases outside the gene matches: 8. The CDR3 loop spans 17 amino acids. CDR3 region: CASSQGLAGLGSYEQYF. CDR3 sequence (DNA): TGTGCCAGTAGTCAGGGACTAGCGGGGTTGGGTTCCTACGAGCAGTACTTC.

This clone was counted between two and nine times. The rearrangement links TRBV7-9 to TRBJ1-2, with D tentatively TRBD1 (6 bases). The germline V gene encodes CDR1 SEHNR and CDR2 FQNEAQ (reference sequence). Trimming took off 6 bases at V and 2 bases at J, with 7 bases between the two ends. The CDR3 covers 12 residues. The CDR3 DNA follows: TGTGCCAGCAGAGACAGGAACTATGGCTACACCTTC. Residues: CASRDRNYGYTF.